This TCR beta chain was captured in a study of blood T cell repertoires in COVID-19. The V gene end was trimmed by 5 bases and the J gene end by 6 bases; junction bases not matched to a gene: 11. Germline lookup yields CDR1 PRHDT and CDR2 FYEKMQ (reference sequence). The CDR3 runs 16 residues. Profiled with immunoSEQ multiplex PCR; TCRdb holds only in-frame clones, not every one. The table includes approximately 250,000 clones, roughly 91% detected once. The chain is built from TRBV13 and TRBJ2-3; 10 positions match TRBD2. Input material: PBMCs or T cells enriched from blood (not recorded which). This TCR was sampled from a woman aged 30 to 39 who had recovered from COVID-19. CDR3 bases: TGTGCCAGCAGCCCCCATCTAGCGGGAGTTGGGGATACGCAGTATTTT. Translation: CASSPHLAGVGDTQYF. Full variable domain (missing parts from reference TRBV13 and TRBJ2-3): AAGVIQSPRHLIKEKRETATLKCYPIPRHDTVYWYQQGPGQDPQFLISFYEKMQSDKGSIPDRFSAQQFSDYHSELNMSSLELGDSALYFCASSPHLAGVGDTQYFGPGTRLTVL.